These 20 T cell receptor beta chains came from one sample sequenced in a study of CD8 T cells in ankylosing spondylitis. TCRdb ran MiXCR on the 5' RACE reads and lists one entry per CDR3 protein. The table includes a few hundred thousand distinct CDR3 sequences, roughly 22% detected once. The sample comprised blood, either unsorted or a sorted T cell fraction (not recorded which). These receptors were obtained from a male donor with ankylosing spondylitis or in good health (not recorded which).

The rearrangement joins TRBV29-1 to TRBJ2-3; 8 nucleotides agree with TRBD1. Looked up from germline, CDR1 is SQVTM and CDR2 is ANQGSEA. The CDR3 loop spans 13 amino acids. Trimming at V came to 3 bases and at J to 3 bases, leaving 2 bases not matched to a gene. CDR3 coding DNA: TGCAGCGTTGAGACAGGGGTAACAGATACGCAGTATTTT. Amino acid sequence: CSVETGVTDTQYF.

This clonotype was detected only a few times. J is TRBJ1-1 and V is TRBV10-3, with a possible D match to TRBD1 (6 bases). Trimming left V 3 bases short and J 9 bases short, with 17 bases between. Germline CDR1 is ENHRY and CDR2 is SYGVKD. This CDR3 region has 14 residues. The DNA for the CDR3 is TGTGCCATCAGTGAAGAGGGGGGGCCAGGGAAAGCTTTCTTT. Protein product: CAISEEGGPGKAFF.

V and J are TRBV6-4 and TRBJ2-3, with 9 bases aligning to TRBD1. V dropped 4 bases and J dropped 2; count of bases not matched to a gene: 1. This CDR3 is built from 14 residues. Germline assignment: CDR1 MRHNA and CDR2 SNTAGT. CDR3 sequence: CASSVQGATDTQYF. CDR3 DNA sequence: TGTGCCAGCAGTGTACAGGGGGCCACAGATACGCAGTATTTT.

This clonotype has just a few counts. The chain employs TRBV27 and TRBJ2-7; TRBD1 might be the D (5 bases). CDR1 is MNHEY and CDR2 is SMNVEV in the germline V gene (reference sequence). The CDR3 runs to 13 residues. V dropped 1 base and J dropped 3 bases, with 7 bases sitting between them. The CDR3 DNA reads as TGTGCCAGCAGTTTATTCGACAGCTACGAGCAGTACTTC. Its translation is CASSLFDSYEQYF.

This clonotype was seen only a few times. This sequence joins TRBV15 and TRBJ2-3, with D possibly TRBD2 on 6 matching bases. The CDR3 contains 18 residues. The germline V gene encodes CDR1 LNHNV and CDR2 YYDKDF (reference sequence). Trimming pared 3 bases from V and 0 bases from J, leaving 19 bases between. This chain's CDR3 is CATSSLSRTGTSTDTQYF. CDR3 nucleotide sequence: TGTGCCACCAGCAGTCTTTCTAGGACGGGGACTAGCACAGATACGCAGTATTTT.

This clonotype was counted a few times. This rearrangement joins TRBV7-9 to TRBJ2-3; perhaps TRBD1 as D (6 bases). This CDR3 is 15 amino acids long. Trimming cost V 5 bases and J 2 bases, with 14 bases left between them. Germline V gene lookup returns CDR1 SEHNR and CDR2 FQNEAQ (reference sequence). The CDR3 nucleotides are TGTGCCAGCAGCCACCCTTGGGGGCCCACAGATACGCAGTATTTT. Amino acids: CASSHPWGPTDTQYF.

The chain links TRBV7-9 to TRBJ2-7, with a possible D match to TRBD1 (6 bases). CDR1 SEHNR and CDR2 FQNEAQ come from the germline V gene (reference sequence). The CDR3 totals 13 residues. Trimming pared 5 bases from V and 4 bases from J, leaving 12 bases between. The CDR3 sequence: CASSNRAGYEQYF. The CDR3 region has the DNA TGTGCCAGCAGCAACAGGGCGGGTTACGAGCAGTACTTC. The entire variable domain, with the rest obtained from reference TRBV7-9 and TRBJ2-7, is as follows: DTGVSQNPRHKITKRGQNVTFRCDPISEHNRLYWYRQTLGQGPEFLTYFQNEAQLEKSRLLSDRFSAERPKGSFSTLEIQRTEQGDSAMYLCASSNRAGYEQYFGPGTRLTVT.

In this sample, this clonotype turned up a few times. The V gene is TRBV15, the J gene TRBJ2-3, with a weak D call TRBD1 (6 bases). The V end was cut by 4 bases, the J end by 4 bases, with 9 bases between. The CDR3 contains 13 residues. CDR1 and CDR2 from the germline V gene are LNHNV and YYDKDF (reference sequence). This chain's CDR3 is CATSTNRADTQYF. The CDR3 region has the DNA TGTGCCACCAGCACAAACAGGGCAGATACGCAGTATTTT.

The J gene is TRBJ1-1, the V gene TRBV27; 10 bases align to TRBD1. This CDR3 region has 15 residues. CDR1 is MNHEY and CDR2 is SMNVEV in the germline V gene (reference sequence). Trimming at V came to 5 bases and at J to 3 bases, leaving 6 bases not matched to a gene. The CDR3, as DNA: TGTGCCAGCAGTCTAACGGGACAGGGGTACACTGAAGCTTTCTTT. It encodes CASSLTGQGYTEAFF.

The chain is built from TRBV7-8 and TRBJ1-4; D call uncertain. The germline V gene has CDR1 SGHVS and CDR2 FQNEAQ. The ends were cut back, 3 bases at V and 7 bases at J, with 12 bases in the middle. This CDR3 is built from 14 residues. CDR3: CASSLVGTGEKLFF. The CDR3 DNA sequence: TGTGCCAGCAGCTTGGTAGGAACTGGTGAAAAACTGTTTTTT.

The chain carries TRBV6-5 and TRBJ2-3; maybe TRBD1 (5 bases). The CDR3 extends over 15 amino acids. Germline lookup yields CDR1 MNHEY and CDR2 SVGAGI. V gave up 4 bases and J gave up 1 base, with 12 bases separating them. CDR3 loop: CASSWNPTGTDTQYF. CDR3 sequence (DNA): TGTGCCAGCAGTTGGAATCCGACAGGCACAGATACGCAGTATTTT.

The chain links TRBV7-9 to TRBJ2-7; D perhaps matches TRBD1 (6 bases). CDR3 size: 14 residues. Germline-derived CDR1 and CDR2 are SEHNR and FQNEAQ (reference sequence). With 6 bases removed from V and 2 bases from J, the gap between germline ends came to 14 bases. This chain's CDR3 is CASRPPGQAYEQYF. The CDR3 coding sequence is TGTGCCAGCAGGCCCCCGGGACAAGCCTACGAGCAGTACTTC. Combining the CDR3 with reference TRBV7-9 and TRBJ2-7 gives the whole variable domain DTGVSQNPRHKITKRGQNVTFRCDPISEHNRLYWYRQTLGQGPEFLTYFQNEAQLEKSRLLSDRFSAERPKGSFSTLEIQRTEQGDSAMYLCASRPPGQAYEQYFGPGTRLTVT.

The V and J genes are TRBV12-3 or TRBV12-4 and TRBJ2-7; no firm D call. This CDR3 is 13 amino acids long. V was cut by 3 bases and J by 5 bases, with 11 bases left in between. CDR3 coding DNA: TGTGCCAGCAGTTTGTCGGCCACGCACGAGCAGTACTTC. This encodes CASSLSATHEQYF.

The sample holds a few counts of this clonotype. The chain uses TRBV11-2 and TRBJ2-7; D is unclear. Germline values: CDR1 SGHAT, CDR2 FQNNGV. Trimming shortened V by 0 bases and J by 3 bases, and 12 bases separated the two germline ends. CDR3 length: 15 residues. CDR3: CASSLEENTYYEQYF. Written as DNA, the CDR3 is TGTGCCAGCAGCTTAGAAGAAAACACCTACTACGAGCAGTACTTC.

This clonotype was seen only a few times. The chain is built from TRBV6-2 or TRBV6-3 and TRBJ2-3; maybe TRBD2 (5 bases). The V gene's germline CDR1 is MNHEY and CDR2 SVGEGT. This CDR3 has 12 residues. Trimming shortened V by 6 bases and J by 6 bases, and 10 bases separated the two germline ends. The CDR3: CASRKGVDTQYF. CDR3 DNA: TGTGCCAGCAGAAAGGGAGTCGATACGCAGTATTTT.

This clonotype was detected a few times. The chain links TRBV29-1 to TRBJ2-1; TRBD2 matches 7 bases. The CDR3 runs to 11 residues. V lost 6 bases, J lost 9 bases, and 5 bases stayed unmatched. From germline, CDR1 is SQVTM and CDR2 ANQGSEA. The CDR3 protein is CSVRSGVEQFF. CDR3 nucleotide sequence: TGCAGCGTCCGAAGCGGGGTTGAGCAGTTCTTC.

This clonotype was seen a handful of times. V and J are TRBV5-1 and TRBJ2-6; D ambiguous. Germline V CDR1 and CDR2: SGHRS, YFSETQ. V was trimmed by 0 bases and J by 0 bases, leaving 19 bases between them. The CDR3 is 20 amino acids. Written as DNA, the CDR3 is TGCGCCAGCAGCTTGGCCGGCGGCAGGCGTTATCCCTCTGGGGCCAACGTCCTGACTTTC. Translating gives CASSLAGGRRYPSGANVLTF.

This clonotype was detected a few times. The chain carries TRBV15 and TRBJ2-7; a possible D gene is TRBD1 (6 bases). This CDR3 region has 14 residues. Per germline, CDR1 LNHNV and CDR2 YYDKDF (reference sequence). Trimming removed 3 bases at V and 3 bases at J, with 12 bases between. The CDR3 protein is CATSSPGQDYEQYF. In nucleotides, the CDR3 is TGTGCCACCAGCAGCCCGGGACAAGACTACGAGCAGTACTTC.

The sample holds many counts of this clonotype. V usage is TRBV6-4 and J usage is TRBJ2-3; TRBD1 matches at 8 bases. Unmatched junction bases numbered 4, after V lost 0 bases and J lost 2 bases. Germline V CDR1 and CDR2: MRHNA, SNTAGT. The CDR3 totals 16 residues. CDR3 nucleotide sequence: TGTGCCAGCAGTGACTCGACAGGGGCACACACAGATACGCAGTATTTT. Translating gives CASSDSTGAHTDTQYF.

This clonotype was detected a few times. The rearrangement joins TRBV5-4 to TRBJ2-1; D ambiguous. The CDR3 contains 14 residues. Trimming shortened V by 6 bases and J by 2 bases, and 12 bases separated the two germline ends. Germline V lookup: CDR1 SGHNT, CDR2 YYREEE (reference sequence). The CDR3 region is CASKVAGTYNEQFF. DNA for the CDR3: TGTGCCAGCAAGGTGGCTGGGACCTACAATGAGCAGTTCTTC.